A single sample is the source of the 2 T cell receptor beta chains below, sequenced in a study of molecular identifiers for immune sequencing clone quantification (dated by TCRdb to between 2017 and 2018). Receptor amplification or capture employed PCR. This sample was sequenced with an Illumina HiSeq 4000. In TCRdb, the public reads were trimmed at Q25 with fastp and aligned with MiXCR, with productive beta chains retained. Identical CDR3 proteins give one entry, which carries the most common genes and DNA. The sample includes over 600,000 distinct CDR3 sequences, with 15% to 20% observed a single time. The top ten clonotypes cover roughly 0.9% of the sample. The sample comprised naive CD8+ T cells from blood, with Jurkat cell RNA spiked in. The cell subset or site label, read with the paper, signifies: FACS-sorted CD8+CD4-CCR7+CD45RA+ naive T cells. The receptors stem from a human donor in good health. Some libraries in this study had Jurkat cell RNA spiked in.

In its sample, this clonotype was seen many times. The rearrangement links TRBV20-1 to TRBJ1-4; a possible D gene is TRBD1 (6 bases). The CDR3 runs 14 residues. From germline, CDR1 is DFQATT and CDR2 SNEGSKA (reference sequence). The V end was cut by 6 bases, the J end by 7 bases, with 18 bases between. The CDR3 nucleotides read TGCAGTGCGGAACCCCGGGGGGCGACTGAAAAACTGTTTTTT. Translated: CSAEPRGATEKLFF.

The V call is TRBV15, the J call TRBJ2-7; unclear D gene. Germline CDR1 LNHNV, CDR2 YYDKDF (reference sequence). Trimming shortened V by 0 bases and J by 3 bases, and 12 bases separated the two germline ends. The CDR3 consists of 15 residues. CDR3 in amino acids: CATSRDKLGGYEQYF. CDR3 nucleotide sequence: TGTGCCACCAGCAGAGATAAACTTGGCGGCTACGAGCAGTACTTC.